A selection of T cell receptor beta chains follows, all from one sample in a study of Ad26.COV2.S vaccination and SARS-CoV-2 variants. Repertoires were generated with immunoSEQ multiplex PCR, while TCRdb's copy carries only in-frame clones and drops some. The sample yields roughly 680,000 clones, roughly nine tenths seen once. The input for sequencing was peripheral blood, taken in a trial of Ad26.COV2.S vaccine versus placebo. The receptors derive from a person aged 18-60 years who received the Ad26.COV2.S COVID-19 vaccine or a placebo. CDR3s include the opening cysteine and the closing phenylalanine or tryptophan. D genes are given only for firm matches. Clone size is not always given. Where it is, it says once, few, many or a class for expanded clones.

j_gene,v_gene,d_gene,abundance,CDR3aa,CDR3nt
TRBJ1-4,TRBV11-3,.,.,CASSSEFPGKLFF,TGTGCCAGCAGCTCCGAGTTTCCGGGAAAACTGTTTTTT
TRBJ2-7,TRBV30,.,.,CAWRPPYSYEQYF,TGTGCCTGGAGACCTCCATATAGCTACGAGCAGTACTTC
TRBJ2-5,TRBV7-9,.,.,CASSPRTLKQETQYF,TGTGCCAGCAGCCCTAGGACTCTTAAGCAAGAGACCCAGTACTTC
TRBJ1-1,TRBV12-3/TRBV12-4,.,.,CASSLEYLGEAFF,TGTGCCAGCAGTTTAGAGTATTTAGGAGAAGCTTTCTTT
TRBJ1-5,TRBV6-5,TRBD1,.,CASSPGGSNQPQHF,TGTGCCAGCAGCCCAGGGGGTAGCAATCAGCCCCAGCATTTT
TRBJ2-1,TRBV27,TRBD2,.,CASSFGTSGANEQFF,TGTGCCAGCAGTTTCGGGACTAGCGGGGCTAATGAGCAGTTCTTC
TRBJ1-2,TRBV4-2,.,few,CASSQTGFDGYTF,TGTGCCAGCAGCCAAACAGGTTTTGATGGCTACACCTTC
TRBJ2-1,TRBV12-5,.,.,CASATEGVKVNEQFF,TGTGCTAGTGCGACCGAGGGGGTTAAGGTGAATGAGCAGTTCTTC
TRBJ2-2,TRBV4-1,.,.,CASSQATLTGGELFF,TGCGCCAGCAGCCAGGCGACCCTAACGGGGGGGGAGCTGTTTTTT
TRBJ2-1,TRBV25-1,.,.,CASSPHPGTAGDEQFF,TGTGCCAGCAGTCCGCACCCGGGAACGGCGGGCGATGAGCAGTTCTTC
TRBJ2-1,TRBV5-4,TRBD2,.,CASSLALSQAGPNEQFF,TGTGCCAGCAGCTTGGCCTTATCCCAAGCGGGGCCCAATGAGCAGTTCTTC
TRBJ2-1,TRBV6-5,TRBD2,.,CASSLLADGPYNEQFF,TGTGCCAGCAGTTTACTAGCGGACGGCCCCTACAATGAGCAGTTCTTC
TRBJ1-3,TRBV5-1,.,.,CASSLVQAGNTIYF,TGCGCCAGCAGCTTGGTACAGGCGGGAAACACCATATATTTT
TRBJ2-7,TRBV27,.,.,CASSFRNEQYF,TGTGCCAGCAGTTTTCGCAACGAGCAGTACTTC
TRBJ2-2,TRBV9,TRBD1,.,CASSVGSWTGVGPGELFF,TGTGCCAGCAGCGTAGGAAGTTGGACAGGGGTTGGGCCCGGGGAGCTGTTTTTT
TRBJ2-5,TRBV6-6,.,once,CASSLPAGRQETQYF,TGTGCCAGCAGTCTTCCCGCGGGACGACAAGAGACCCAGTACTTC
TRBJ1-2,TRBV12-3/TRBV12-4,.,few,CASSKRGNYGYTF,TGTGCCAGCAGCAAAAGGGGCAACTATGGCTACACCTTC
TRBJ1-6,TRBV6-6,TRBD1,.,CASSLGQGNSPLHF,TGTGCCAGCAGTTTAGGACAGGGGAATTCACCCCTCCACTTT
TRBJ2-7,TRBV5-4,TRBD2,few,CASSSGLAGDSYEQYF,TGTGCCAGCAGCTCTGGACTAGCGGGGGACTCCTACGAGCAGTACTTC
TRBJ1-6,TRBV5-5,.,.,CASSLANFHSPLHF,TGTGCCAGCAGCTTGGCAAATTTCCATTCACCCCTCCACTTT
TRBJ2-5,TRBV6-5,.,once,CASSYRTWVGETQYF,TGTGCCAGCAGTTACCGGACGTGGGTCGGGGAGACCCAGTACTTC
TRBJ2-5,TRBV30,TRBD2,.,CAWSVLAGTETQYF,TGTGCCTGGAGTGTACTAGCGGGAACAGAGACCCAGTACTTC
TRBJ1-2,TRBV20-1,.,few,CSAPGFDGYTF,TGCAGTGCTCCGGGATTCGATGGCTACACCTTC
TRBJ2-1,TRBV3-1/TRBV3-2,TRBD2,.,CASSQEVAGSYNEQFF,TGTGCCAGCAGCCAAGAAGTAGCGGGCTCCTACAATGAGCAGTTCTTC
TRBJ2-7,TRBV12-3/TRBV12-4,.,few,CASSFGEAYEQYF,TGTGCCAGCAGTTTCGGAGAAGCCTACGAGCAGTACTTC
TRBJ1-6,TRBV14,TRBD1,.,CASSQGDREWGSPLHF,TGTGCCAGCAGCCAAGGGGACAGGGAATGGGGCTCACCCCTCCACTTT
TRBJ2-1,TRBV6-5,.,.,CASKLKRHSYNEQFF,TGTGCCAGCAAGCTCAAGCGGCACTCCTACAATGAGCAGTTCTTC
TRBJ2-7,TRBV11-2,.,.,CASSLSFGFSYEQYF,TGTGCCAGCAGCTTATCTTTTGGGTTCTCCTACGAGCAGTACTTC
TRBJ2-2,TRBV19,TRBD1,.,CASRGIGTGPNTGELFF,TGTGCCAGTAGGGGTATAGGGACAGGTCCAAACACCGGGGAGCTGTTTTTT
TRBJ2-7,TRBV29-1,.,.,CSVGQGTSYEQYF,TGCAGCGTTGGGCAGGGGACCTCCTACGAGCAGTACTTC
TRBJ2-7,TRBV18,TRBD1,.,CASSLLGQGWEYEQYF,TGTGCCAGCTCACTCCTCGGACAGGGATGGGAGTACGAGCAGTACTTC
TRBJ2-3,TRBV11-3,TRBD1,.,CASSWRQGSMQF,TGTGCCAGCAGCTGGCGACAGGGGAGTATGCAATTT
TRBJ1-4,TRBV27,TRBD1,once,CASSLTGTAGANEKLFF,TGTGCCAGCAGTTTAACCGGGACAGCTGGGGCTAATGAAAAACTGTTTTTT
TRBJ2-7,TRBV5-1,.,.,CASSLEPYEQYF,TGCGCCAGCAGCTTGGAGCCCTACGAGCAGTACTTC
TRBJ1-6,TRBV2,TRBD1,.,CATDRSLSYNSPLHF,TGTGCCACGGACAGGTCCCTCTCCTATAATTCACCCCTCCACTTT
TRBJ2-3,TRBV27,.,once,CASSNLGFQYF,TGTGCCAGCAGTAACCTGGGCTTCCAGTATTTT
TRBJ2-2,TRBV7-2,TRBD1,.,CASRGTGNTGELFF,TGTGCCAGCAGAGGGACAGGGAACACCGGGGAGCTGTTTTTT
TRBJ2-3,TRBV7-2,.,.,CASSTIARPSTDTQYF,TGTGCCAGCAGCACTATAGCGAGGCCTAGCACAGATACGCAGTATTTT
TRBJ2-1,TRBV5-1,.,.,CASSPRGYNEQFF,TGCGCCAGCAGCCCGCGAGGCTACAATGAGCAGTTCTTC
TRBJ2-2,TRBV7-2,TRBD2,.,CASSQAGGRRTGELFF,TGTGCCAGCAGTCAGGCCGGCGGGAGAAGGACCGGGGAGCTGTTTTTT
TRBJ1-5,TRBV30,.,.,CAWSVPAGSNQPQHF,TGTGCCTGGAGTGTACCGGCAGGGAGCAATCAGCCCCAGCATTTT
TRBJ1-5,TRBV5-7,TRBD1,.,CASSRPEGQEHF,TGTGCCAGCAGCAGGCCGGAGGGACAGGAGCATTTT
TRBJ2-7,TRBV29-1,TRBD1,.,CSVEGGTVGAYEQYF,TGCAGCGTTGAAGGGGGGACAGTTGGGGCCTACGAGCAGTACTTC